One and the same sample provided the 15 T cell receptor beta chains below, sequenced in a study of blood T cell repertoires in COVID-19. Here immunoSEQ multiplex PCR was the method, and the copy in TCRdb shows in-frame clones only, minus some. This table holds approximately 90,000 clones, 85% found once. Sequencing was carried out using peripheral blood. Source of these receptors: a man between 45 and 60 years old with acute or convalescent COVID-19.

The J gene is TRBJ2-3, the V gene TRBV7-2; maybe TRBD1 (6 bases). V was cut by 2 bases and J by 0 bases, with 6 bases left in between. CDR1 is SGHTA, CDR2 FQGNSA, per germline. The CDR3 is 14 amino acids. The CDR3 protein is CASSLRGSTDTQYF. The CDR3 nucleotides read TGTGCCAGCAGCTTAAGGGGGAGCACAGATACGCAGTATTTT.

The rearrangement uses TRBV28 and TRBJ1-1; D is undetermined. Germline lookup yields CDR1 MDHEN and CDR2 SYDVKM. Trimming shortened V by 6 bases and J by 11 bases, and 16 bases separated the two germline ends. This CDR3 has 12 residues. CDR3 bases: TGTGCCAGCAGCCCCCGATTTTCTCGGGCTTTCTTT. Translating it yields CASSPRFSRAFF.

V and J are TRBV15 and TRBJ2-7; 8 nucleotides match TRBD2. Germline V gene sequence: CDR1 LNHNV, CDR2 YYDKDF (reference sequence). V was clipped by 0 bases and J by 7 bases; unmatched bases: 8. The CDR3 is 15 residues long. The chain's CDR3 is CATSRDRPGGGEQYF. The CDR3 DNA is TGTGCCACCAGCAGAGATCGCCCCGGGGGGGGAGAGCAGTACTTC.

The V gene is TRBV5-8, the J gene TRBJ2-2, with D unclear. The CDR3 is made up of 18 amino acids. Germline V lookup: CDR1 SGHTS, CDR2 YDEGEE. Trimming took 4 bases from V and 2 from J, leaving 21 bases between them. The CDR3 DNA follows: TGTGCCAGCAGCCCACTCGAAAACAGACCACTCAACACCGGGGAGCTGTTTTTT. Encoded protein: CASSPLENRPLNTGELFF.

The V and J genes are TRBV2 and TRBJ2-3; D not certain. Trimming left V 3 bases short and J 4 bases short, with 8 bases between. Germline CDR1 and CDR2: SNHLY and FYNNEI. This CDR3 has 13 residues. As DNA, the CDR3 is TGTGCCAGCAGTGAGCGTGTTCCAGATACGCAGTATTTT. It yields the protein CASSERVPDTQYF.

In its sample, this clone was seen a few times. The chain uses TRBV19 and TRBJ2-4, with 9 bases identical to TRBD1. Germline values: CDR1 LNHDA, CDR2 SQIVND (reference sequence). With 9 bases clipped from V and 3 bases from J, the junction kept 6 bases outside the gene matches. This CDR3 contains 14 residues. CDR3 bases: TGTGCCAGCCTTCGGACAGGGGACAAAAACATTCAGTACTTC. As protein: CASLRTGDKNIQYF.

CDR3 bases: TGTGCCAGTTCTAGCGGGGTGTACGAGCAGTACTTC. Amino acid sequence: CASSSGVYEQYF. The V and J genes are TRBV6-6 and TRBJ2-7; TRBD2 aligns across 9 bases. This CDR3 comprises 12 residues. V trimming: 9 bases; J trimming: 4 bases; junction bases outside the gene matches: 4. Germline-derived CDR1 and CDR2 are MNHNY and SVGAGI (reference sequence).

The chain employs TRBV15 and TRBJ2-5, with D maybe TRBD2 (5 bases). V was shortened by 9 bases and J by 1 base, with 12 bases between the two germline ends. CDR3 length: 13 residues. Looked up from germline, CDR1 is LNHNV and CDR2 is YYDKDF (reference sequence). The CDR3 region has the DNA TGTGCCACAGCGGTGGCAGGCCAAGAGACCCAGTACTTC. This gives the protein CATAVAGQETQYF.

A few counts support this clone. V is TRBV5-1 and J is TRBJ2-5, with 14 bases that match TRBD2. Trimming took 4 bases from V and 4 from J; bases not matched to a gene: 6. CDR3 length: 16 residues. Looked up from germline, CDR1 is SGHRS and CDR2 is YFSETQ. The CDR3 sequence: CASSPQTSGRGETQYF. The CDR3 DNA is TGCGCCAGCAGCCCCCAGACTAGCGGGAGGGGAGAGACCCAGTACTTC.

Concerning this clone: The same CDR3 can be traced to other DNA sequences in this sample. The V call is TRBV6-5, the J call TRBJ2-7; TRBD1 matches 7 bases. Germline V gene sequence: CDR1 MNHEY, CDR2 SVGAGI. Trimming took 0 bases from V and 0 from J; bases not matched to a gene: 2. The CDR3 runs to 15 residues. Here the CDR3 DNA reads TGTGCCAGCAGTTACTCGACAGGGAGCTCCTACGAGCAGTACTTC. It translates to CASSYSTGSSYEQYF.

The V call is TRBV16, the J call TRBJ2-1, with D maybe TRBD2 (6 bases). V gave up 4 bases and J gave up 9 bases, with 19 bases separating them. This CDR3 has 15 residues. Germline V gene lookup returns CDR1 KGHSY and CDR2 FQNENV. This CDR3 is CASSPPSEGRSEQFF. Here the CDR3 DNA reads TGTGCCAGCAGCCCCCCTAGCGAGGGTAGGAGTGAGCAGTTCTTC. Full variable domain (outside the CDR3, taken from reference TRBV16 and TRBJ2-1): GEEVAQTPKHLVRGEGQKAKLYCAPIKGHSYVFWYQQVLKNEFKFLISFQNENVFDETGMPKERFSAKCLPNSPCSLEIQATKLEDSAVYFCASSPPSEGRSEQFFGPGTRLTVL.

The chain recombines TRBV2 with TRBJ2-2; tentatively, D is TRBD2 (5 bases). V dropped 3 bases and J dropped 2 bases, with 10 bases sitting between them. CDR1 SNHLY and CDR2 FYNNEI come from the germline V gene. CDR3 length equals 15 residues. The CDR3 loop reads CASSEARTNTGELFF. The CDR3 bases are TGTGCCAGCAGTGAGGCCAGGACTAACACCGGGGAGCTGTTTTTT.

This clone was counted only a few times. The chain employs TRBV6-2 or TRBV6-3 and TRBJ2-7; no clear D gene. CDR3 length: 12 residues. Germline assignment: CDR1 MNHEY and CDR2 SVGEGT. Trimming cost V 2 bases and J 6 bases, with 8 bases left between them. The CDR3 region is CASSYPFGEQYF. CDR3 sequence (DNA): TGTGCCAGCAGTTACCCATTCGGCGAGCAGTACTTC.

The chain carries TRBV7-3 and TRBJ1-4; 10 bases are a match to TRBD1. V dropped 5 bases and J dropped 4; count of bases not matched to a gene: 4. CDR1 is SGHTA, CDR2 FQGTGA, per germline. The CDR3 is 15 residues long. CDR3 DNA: TGTGCCAGCAGCCCGACAGGGGGCGTTAATGAAAAACTGTTTTTT. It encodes CASSPTGGVNEKLFF. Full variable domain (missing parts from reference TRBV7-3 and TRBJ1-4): GAGVSQTPSNKVTEKGKYVELRCDPISGHTALYWYRQSLGQGPEFLIYFQGTGAADDSGLPNDRFFAVRPEGSVSTLKIQRTERGDSAVYLCASSPTGGVNEKLFFGSGTQLSVL.

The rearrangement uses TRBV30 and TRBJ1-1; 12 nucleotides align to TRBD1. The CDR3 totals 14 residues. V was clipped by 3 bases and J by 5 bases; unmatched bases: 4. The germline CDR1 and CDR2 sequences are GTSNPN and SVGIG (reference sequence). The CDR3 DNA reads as TGTGCCTGGAGGGGACAGGGGGCGGGGACTGAAGCTTTCTTT. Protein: CAWRGQGAGTEAFF.